These 25 T cell receptor beta chains were all obtained from the same sample, sequenced in a study of Ad26.COV2.S vaccination and SARS-CoV-2 variants. Treatment indicated: about 20 received Ad26.COV2.S at low or high dose, single or two shots; 5 received placebo; per-sample allocation not given. Sampling occurred on day 63 after the first vaccine or placebo injection. Sequencing used immunoSEQ multiplex PCR; TCRdb keeps in-frame clones, though not all of them. The sample consists of 350,000 to 600,000 clones, roughly nine tenths of them appearing once. Material: peripheral blood, obtained in a trial of Ad26.COV2.S vaccine versus placebo. The receptors shown here come from a person between 18 and 65 years old who received the Ad26.COV2.S COVID-19 vaccine or a placebo.

The V gene is TRBV5-1, the J gene TRBJ2-7; 7 nucleotides align to TRBD1. The length of the CDR3 is 15 residues. Germline values: CDR1 SGHRS, CDR2 YFSETQ. V shed 1 base, J shed 4 bases, and the junction held 8 bases outside the gene matches. CDR3 residues: CASSLIQGTQYEQYF. The DNA for the CDR3 is TGCGCCAGCAGCTTGATACAGGGGACACAATACGAGCAGTACTTC. The variable domain in full, completed from reference TRBV5-1 and TRBJ2-7, reads KAGVTQTPRYLIKTRGQQVTLSCSPISGHRSVSWYQQTPGQGLQFLFEYFSETQRNKGNFPGRFSGRQFSNSRSEMNVSTLELGDSALYLCASSLIQGTQYEQYFGPGTRLTVT.

This clone was recorded a few times. This sequence joins TRBV7-8 and TRBJ1-5; D remains unclear. Germline lookup yields CDR1 SGHVS and CDR2 FQNEAQ. The CDR3 covers 17 residues. Trimming cost V 1 base and J 1 base, with 14 bases left between them. The CDR3 reads CASSLDSATGSNQPQHF. In DNA form, the CDR3 reads TGTGCCAGCAGCTTAGACTCGGCCACGGGAAGCAATCAGCCCCAGCATTTT.

This clone was counted a single time. This rearrangement joins TRBV4-2 to TRBJ2-1; 10 bases match TRBD2. V lost 0 bases to trimming and J lost 5 bases; unmatched junction nucleotides: 7. CDR1 and CDR2 (germline): LGHNA, YNFKEQ. The CDR3 covers 17 residues. The CDR3 coding sequence is TGTGCCAGCAGCCAAGACGGGTTACTAGCGGGGCACAATGAGCAGTTCTTC. Translated, it gives CASSQDGLLAGHNEQFF.

This clone is a singleton in its sample. V gene TRBV7-2 combines with J gene TRBJ2-1; D possibly matches TRBD1 or TRBD2 (5 bases each). Germline V gene lookup returns CDR1 SGHTA and CDR2 FQGNSA. The CDR3 contains 16 residues. Trimming cost V 4 bases and J 2 bases, with 15 bases left between them. CDR3 bases: TGTGCCAGCAGCTCCTTTTGGGGACGAACCTACAATGAGCAGTTCTTC. It is translated as CASSSFWGRTYNEQFF.

The chain couples TRBV5-1 to TRBJ2-3, with 10 positions matching TRBD1. Germline values: CDR1 SGHRS, CDR2 YFSETQ. This CDR3 region has 15 residues. Trimming at V came to 7 bases and at J to 1 base, leaving 6 bases not matched to a gene. The CDR3 is CASVNGTGGTDTQYF. The CDR3, as DNA: TGCGCCAGCGTGAACGGGACAGGGGGCACAGATACGCAGTATTTT.

This chain links TRBV15 with TRBJ2-7; 7 positions match TRBD2. The germline V gene has CDR1 LNHNV and CDR2 YYDKDF (reference sequence). This CDR3 is built from 13 residues. V dropped 1 base and J dropped 8; count of bases not matched to a gene: 5. The CDR3 sequence is CATSRAGRLQQYF. The CDR3 DNA is TGTGCCACCAGCAGAGCCGGGAGGCTACAGCAGTACTTC. Supplemented by reference TRBV15 and TRBJ2-7, the full variable domain reads DAMVIQNPRYQVTQFGKPVTLSCSQTLNHNVMYWYQQKSSQAPKLLFHYYDKDFNNEADTPDNFQSRRPNTSFCFLDIRSPGLGDTAMYLCATSRAGRLQQYFGPGTRLTVT.

The chain carries TRBV7-6 and TRBJ2-5; 10 bases match TRBD1. J lost 5 bases, V lost 3 bases, and 6 bases had no gene match. From germline, CDR1 is SGHVS and CDR2 FNYEAQ. This CDR3 is 15 amino acids long. The CDR3 region is CASSFGTGEVETQYF. In nucleotides, the CDR3 is TGTGCCAGCAGCTTTGGGACAGGGGAGGTGGAGACCCAGTACTTC.

This chain uses TRBV5-1 with TRBJ2-5; D is tentatively TRBD1 or TRBD2 (5 bases each). V shed 0 bases and J shed 2 bases, with 11 bases lying between them. The germline V gene has CDR1 SGHRS and CDR2 YFSETQ. The CDR3 is 15 residues long. The CDR3 loop reads CASSLVRDGQETQYF. Written as DNA, the CDR3 is TGCGCCAGCAGCTTGGTGAGGGACGGACAAGAGACCCAGTACTTC.

This clone was recorded once. The rearrangement links TRBV6-5 to TRBJ1-2; unclear D gene. Germline CDR1 MNHEY, CDR2 SVGAGI. V was cut by 2 bases and J by 7 bases, with 17 bases left in between. CDR3 size: 15 residues. CDR3 in amino acids: CASSYLDAAWGGYTF. The CDR3 region has the DNA TGTGCCAGCAGTTACCTCGACGCAGCGTGGGGTGGCTACACCTTC.

This clone was counted a few times. The J gene is TRBJ1-2, the V gene TRBV6-2 or TRBV6-3, with D unclear. The V gene lost 5 bases and the J gene lost 8 bases, with 15 bases spanning the gap. CDR3 size: 13 residues. Germline CDR1 is MNHEY and CDR2 is SVGEGT. The DNA of the CDR3 is TGTGCCAGCAGTATTGTCTCCGGAGGGGGCTACACCTTC. Protein: CASSIVSGGGYTF.

This clone was recorded at least ten times. The chain links TRBV6-6 to TRBJ1-1; 8 bases are shared with TRBD1. The germline V gene has CDR1 MNHNY and CDR2 SVGAGI (reference sequence). The CDR3 runs 14 residues. After removal of 7 bases from V and 5 bases from J, the junction contained 9 bases not matched to a gene. CDR3 coding DNA: TGTGCCAGCATAATGGACAGGGTAAAGACTGAAGCTTTCTTT. Translation: CASIMDRVKTEAFF.

This chain connects TRBV28 to TRBJ2-7; 13 nucleotides match TRBD2. The J segment lost 2 bases and the V segment lost 4 bases, leaving 5 bases of the junction unmatched. The CDR3 has 16 residues. Germline V gene lookup returns CDR1 MDHEN and CDR2 SYDVKM. The CDR3, as DNA: TGTGCCAGCAGTTCCCAACTAGCGGGAGGGCCCTACGAGCAGTACTTC. Amino acid sequence: CASSSQLAGGPYEQYF.

The V and J genes are TRBV21-1 and TRBJ2-1; no DNA check was done on the table's D call, TRBD1. TRBV21-1 is an annotated pseudogene. This CDR3 has 14 residues. DNA of the CDR3: TGTGCCAGCAGCAAGGGACAGGGACCCCATGAGCAGTTCTTC. This translates into CASSKGQGPHEQFF.

The rearrangement links TRBV19 to TRBJ1-5, with D unresolved. V was trimmed by 2 bases and J by 3 bases, leaving 14 bases between them. Germline assignment: CDR1 LNHDA and CDR2 SQIVND (reference sequence). CDR3 length: 16 residues. The CDR3 DNA is TGTGCCAGTAGTATATCCCATGTCGGGAACAATCAGCCCCAGCATTTT. Its protein product is CASSISHVGNNQPQHF.

The chain employs TRBV7-9 and TRBJ2-1, with D possibly TRBD2 on 6 matching bases. V lost 4 bases to trimming and J lost 5 bases, with 9 bases between them. This CDR3 has 13 residues. Germline loops: CDR1 SEHNR, CDR2 FQNEAQ (reference sequence). CDR3 DNA: TGTGCCAGCAGCTCGCGGGGAAACAATGAGCAGTTCTTC. Its translation: CASSSRGNNEQFF.

The sample holds a few counts of this clone. This chain connects TRBV10-1 to TRBJ2-2; 7 bases map to TRBD2. With V trimmed by 3 bases and J by 2 bases, 6 bases remained unmatched. This CDR3 is built from 16 residues. Germline CDR1 and CDR2: WNHNN and SYGVQD (reference sequence). CDR3 amino acids: CASSDTPGLNTGELFF. For the CDR3, the DNA is TGCGCCAGCAGTGATACGCCGGGACTAAACACCGGGGAGCTGTTTTTT.

J is TRBJ2-5 and V is TRBV30; the match to TRBD1 covers 9 bases. The trim removed 5 bases at V and 1 base at J, leaving 5 bases unmatched. Germline-derived CDR1 and CDR2 are GTSNPN and SVGIG (reference sequence). The CDR3 runs 14 residues. The chain's CDR3 is CAWDQQGAQETQYF. The CDR3, as DNA: TGTGCCTGGGATCAACAGGGGGCCCAAGAGACCCAGTACTTC.

The gene calls are TRBV10-3 and TRBJ2-4, with TRBD1 identical over 7 bases. CDR1 and CDR2 from the germline V gene are ENHRY and SYGVKD. The CDR3 length is 14 residues. The DNA for the CDR3 is TGTGCAACGAACGACAGGGTAGCCAAAAACATTCAGTACTTC. Amino acids: CATNDRVAKNIQYF.

The V and J genes are TRBV6-5 and TRBJ1-1; D gene uncertain. The CDR3 sequence is 12 residues long. With 5 bases removed from V and 3 bases from J, the gap between germline ends came to 7 bases. Per germline, CDR1 MNHEY and CDR2 SVGAGI. CDR3 coding DNA: TGTGCCAGCAGTCGTATGGACACTGAAGCTTTCTTT. Translation: CASSRMDTEAFF.

This chain connects TRBV4-2 to TRBJ2-1, with 10 bases fitting TRBD2. Trimming took 0 bases from V and 15 from J; bases not matched to a gene: 11. This CDR3 is 15 amino acids long. Germline V gene lookup returns CDR1 LGHNA and CDR2 YNFKEQ. The CDR3 DNA is TGTGCCAGCAGCCAAGATTGGCCTAGCGGGGGAAGGTGGTTCTTC. Translating it yields CASSQDWPSGGRWFF.

The rearrangement joins TRBV5-1 to TRBJ1-1, with D unclear. The CDR3 runs 16 residues. The ends were cut back, 0 bases at V and 2 bases at J, with 14 bases in the middle. Germline V gene data show CDR1 as SGHRS and CDR2 as YFSETQ. This CDR3 reads CASSLGFSGINTEAFF. The CDR3 DNA is TGCGCCAGCAGCTTGGGGTTTTCTGGGATAAACACTGAAGCTTTCTTT.

CDR3 loop: CASSQRVANSYEQYF. The CDR3 DNA reads as TGTGCCAGCAGCCAGCGGGTGGCTAATTCCTACGAGCAGTACTTC. V and J are TRBV4-2 and TRBJ2-7, with D possibly being TRBD2 (5 bases). Germline assignment: CDR1 LGHNA and CDR2 YNFKEQ. CDR3 length equals 15 residues. V lost 3 bases and J 1 base, leaving 13 bases between the germline ends.

This clone was picked up a small number of times. The chain couples TRBV5-1 to TRBJ2-7; D may correspond to TRBD1 or TRBD2 (5 bases each). Trimming pared 4 bases from V and 3 bases from J, leaving 20 bases between. This CDR3 is built from 16 residues. The V gene's germline CDR1 is SGHRS and CDR2 YFSETQ. In nucleotides, the CDR3 is TGCGCCAGCAGCCACGGACATGCGCTCGGGATCTACGAGCAGTACTTC. Its translation: CASSHGHALGIYEQYF.

In DNA form, the CDR3 reads TGCGCCAGCAGCTTGGACAGGCTGAACACTGAAGCTTTCTTT. Its translation: CASSLDRLNTEAFF. The chain joins TRBV5-1 to TRBJ1-1; D perhaps matches TRBD1 (5 bases). The CDR3 extends over 14 amino acids. V was pared by 0 bases and J by 0 bases, with 6 bases between. Germline-derived CDR1 and CDR2 are SGHRS and YFSETQ. The full variable domain, its missing parts supplied by reference TRBV5-1 and TRBJ1-1, is KAGVTQTPRYLIKTRGQQVTLSCSPISGHRSVSWYQQTPGQGLQFLFEYFSETQRNKGNFPGRFSGRQFSNSRSEMNVSTLELGDSALYLCASSLDRLNTEAFFGQGTRLTVV.

This rearrangement joins TRBV7-6 to TRBJ1-1; D remains ambiguous. V lost 3 bases and J 1 base, leaving 9 bases between the germline ends. Germline lookup yields CDR1 SGHVS and CDR2 FNYEAQ. The CDR3 has 14 residues. This CDR3 is CASSLGTGNTEAFF. CDR3 coding DNA: TGTGCCAGCAGCTTGGGAACGGGGAACACTGAAGCTTTCTTT. The full variable domain, rest sourced from reference TRBV7-6 and TRBJ1-1, is GAGVSQSPRYKVTKRGQDVALRCDPISGHVSLYWYRQALGQGPEFLTYFNYEAQQDKSGLPNDRFSAERPEGSISTLTIQRTEQRDSAMYRCASSLGTGNTEAFFGQGTRLTVV.